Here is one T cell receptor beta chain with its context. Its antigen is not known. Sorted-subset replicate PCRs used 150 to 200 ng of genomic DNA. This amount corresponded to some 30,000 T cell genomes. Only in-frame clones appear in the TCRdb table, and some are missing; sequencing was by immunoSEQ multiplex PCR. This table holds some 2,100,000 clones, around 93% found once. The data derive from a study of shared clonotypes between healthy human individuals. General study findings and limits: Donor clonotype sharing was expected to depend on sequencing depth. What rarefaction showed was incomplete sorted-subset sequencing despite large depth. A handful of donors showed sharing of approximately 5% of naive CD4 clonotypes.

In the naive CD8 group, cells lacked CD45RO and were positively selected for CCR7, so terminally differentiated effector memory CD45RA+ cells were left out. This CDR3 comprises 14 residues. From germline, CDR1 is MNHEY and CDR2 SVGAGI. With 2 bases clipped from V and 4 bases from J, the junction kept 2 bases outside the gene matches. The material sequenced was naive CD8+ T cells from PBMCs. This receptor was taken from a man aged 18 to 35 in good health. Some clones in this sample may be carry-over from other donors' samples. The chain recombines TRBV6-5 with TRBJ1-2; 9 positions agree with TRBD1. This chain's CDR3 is CASSYAGQGYGYTF. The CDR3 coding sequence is TGTGCCAGCAGTTACGCGGGACAGGGCTATGGCTACACCTTC.